The 17 T cell receptor beta chains below come from one sample, sequenced in a study of T cell responses to AZD1222 COVID-19 vaccine. TCRdb's copy holds only in-frame clones and misses some; the assay was immunoSEQ multiplex PCR. Among approximately 70,000 clones listed, about 80% were seen once. The sequenced sample was peripheral blood, obtained 28 days after the second AZD1222 dose. The receptors here all came from an adult who received the AZD1222 COVID-19 vaccine.

The V and J genes are TRBV15 and TRBJ2-3; 11 positions agree with TRBD2. The CDR3 is 15 residues long. Germline CDR1 LNHNV, CDR2 YYDKDF (reference sequence). J was trimmed by 4 bases and V by 0 bases; bases with no gene match: 0. This CDR3 reads CATSRDSGGADTQYF. The CDR3, as DNA: TGTGCCACCAGCAGAGATAGCGGGGGGGCAGATACGCAGTATTTT.

The rearrangement links TRBV7-9 to TRBJ2-2, with 11 bases that match TRBD2. Germline CDR1 reads SEHNR; CDR2 reads FQNEAQ (reference sequence). The CDR3 loop spans 16 amino acids. V shed 5 bases, J shed 2 bases, and the junction held 4 bases outside the gene matches. This CDR3 is CASSRGLADNTGELFF. As DNA, the CDR3 is TGTGCCAGCAGCCGGGGACTAGCGGACAACACCGGGGAGCTGTTTTTT.

This clone was seen more than once but under ten times. V and J are TRBV19 and TRBJ1-5; D may be TRBD1 (5 bases). The V gene lost 6 bases and the J gene lost 2 bases, with 11 bases spanning the gap. The CDR3 extends over 14 amino acids. Per the germline V gene, CDR1 is LNHDA and CDR2 is SQIVND (reference sequence). The CDR3 region has the DNA TGTGCCAGTAGGGAGGGGTGGGGCAATCAGCCCCAGCATTTT. Protein sequence: CASREGWGNQPQHF.

This sequence joins TRBV7-3 and TRBJ2-1, with TRBD2 identical over 7 bases. Looked up from germline, CDR1 is SGHTA and CDR2 is FQGTGA. The J segment lost 7 bases and the V segment lost 5 bases, leaving 8 bases of the junction unmatched. There are 14 residues in the CDR3. The CDR3 coding sequence is TGTGCCAGCAGCCAGAATAGCGGGTCAAATGAGCAGTTCTTC. It codes for CASSQNSGSNEQFF.

The chain couples TRBV6-5 to TRBJ2-1, with TRBD1 matching over 7 bases. The J segment lost 9 bases and the V segment lost 0 bases, leaving 11 bases of the junction unmatched. This CDR3 is built from 16 residues. Germline values: CDR1 MNHEY, CDR2 SVGAGI. CDR3 in DNA: TGTGCCAGCAGTTACTCCAGGGACAGTCCCAGCCGTGAGCAGTTCTTC. Residues: CASSYSRDSPSREQFF.

The chain recombines TRBV28 with TRBJ2-3, with 9 positions matching TRBD2. Germline loops: CDR1 MDHEN, CDR2 SYDVKM. This CDR3 has 15 amino acids. V was clipped by 9 bases and J by 4 bases; unmatched bases: 11. The CDR3 region has the DNA TGTGCCAGTCGACCTTTTACTAGCGGGTCAGATACGCAGTATTTT. Protein product: CASRPFTSGSDTQYF.

The chain employs TRBV7-9 and TRBJ1-6; weak D call: TRBD1 (5 bases). V was clipped by 8 bases and J by 7 bases, with 18 bases between them. Germline CDR1 is SEHNR and CDR2 is FQNEAQ (reference sequence). CDR3 length equals 15 residues. The CDR3 region has the DNA TGTGCCAGCCCAGAGGGACCGGGCCTCAATTCACCCCTCCACTTT. This translates into CASPEGPGLNSPLHF.

The chain links TRBV5-6 to TRBJ1-3, with D tentatively TRBD1 (6 bases). CDR1 and CDR2 (germline): SGHDT, YYEEEE. There are 16 residues in the CDR3. Between the trimmed V and J ends, which lost 4 bases and 0 bases, there was a span of 14 bases. The chain's CDR3 is CASSPDRRISGNTIYF. DNA for the CDR3: TGTGCCAGCAGCCCGGACAGACGGATCTCTGGAAACACCATATATTTT.

The rearrangement joins TRBV14 to TRBJ1-3; TRBD1 aligns across 8 bases. This CDR3 is built from 14 residues. Trimming cost V 8 bases and J 3 bases; bases outside gene matches: 6. Germline loops: CDR1 SGHDN, CDR2 FVKESK. The DNA of the CDR3 is TGTGCCAGCGACAGGGGTTCGGGTGGAAACACCATATATTTT. Its protein product is CASDRGSGGNTIYF.

J is TRBJ2-5 and V is TRBV30; no clear D. V shed 2 bases and J shed 3 bases, with 7 bases lying between them. CDR1 is GTSNPN, CDR2 SVGIG, per germline (reference sequence). This CDR3 has 12 amino acids. CDR3: CAWSHVEETQYF. DNA for the CDR3: TGTGCCTGGAGTCACGTCGAAGAGACCCAGTACTTC.

J is TRBJ1-2 and V is TRBV12-3 or TRBV12-4; no clear D gene. The CDR3 is 13 amino acids. Trimming stripped 5 bases from V and 8 bases from J, with 15 bases between. DNA for the CDR3: TGTGCCAGCAGTCCGGGCCAAAGCCAGGGCTACACCTTC. This sequence encodes CASSPGQSQGYTF.

The table lists this clone with a few counts. The V call is TRBV5-1, the J call TRBJ2-2; D is perhaps TRBD1 (6 bases). Trimming removed 0 bases from V and 4 bases from J, with 10 bases in between. The germline gives CDR1 SGHRS, CDR2 YFSETQ. This CDR3 is 15 amino acids long. The CDR3 bases are TGCGCCAGCAGCTTGGGGGGGCTTGGCACCGGGGAGCTGTTTTTT. This sequence encodes CASSLGGLGTGELFF.

The rearrangement joins TRBV28 to TRBJ1-2; D ambiguous. This CDR3 is 12 amino acids long. V lost 10 bases, J lost 0 bases, and 9 bases lay in between. In germline, CDR1 is MDHEN, CDR2 SYDVKM. CDR3 sequence (DNA): TGTGCCACCGACAACACTAACTATGGCTACACCTTC. This codes for CATDNTNYGYTF.

This chain links TRBV10-3 with TRBJ2-3; no reliable D call. The CDR3 loop spans 13 amino acids. Trimming took off 1 base at V and 5 bases at J, with 7 bases between the two ends. CDR1 is ENHRY and CDR2 is SYGVKD in the germline V gene. The CDR3 DNA reads as TGTGCCATCAGTGAGTTCAACCAAGATACGCAGTATTTT. This translates into CAISEFNQDTQYF.

This clone was found a few times. This chain uses TRBV6-5 with TRBJ2-7, with 7 bases identical to TRBD2. Germline trimming cut 2 bases from V and 4 bases from J; bases unmatched to any gene: 8. The CDR3 covers 15 residues. CDR1 MNHEY and CDR2 SVGAGI come from the germline V gene. For the CDR3, the DNA is TGTGCCAGCAGTTACGGGTCGGGGGGTTCGTACGAGCAGTACTTC. Translated: CASSYGSGGSYEQYF.

The rearrangement links TRBV16 to TRBJ1-1, with D uncertain. The CDR3 spans 15 residues. Trimming removed 2 bases from V and 0 bases from J, with 10 bases in between. Per the germline V gene, CDR1 is KGHSY and CDR2 is FQNENV. CDR3 amino acids: CASSQMGEMNTEAFF. CDR3 sequence (DNA): TGTGCCAGCAGCCAAATGGGAGAGATGAACACTGAAGCTTTCTTT.

The rearrangement links TRBV5-8 to TRBJ2-7; no clear D gene. CDR3 size: 10 residues. Per germline, CDR1 SGHTS and CDR2 YDEGEE. Trimming shortened V by 2 bases and J by 4 bases, and 1 base separated the two germline ends. CDR3: CASSFYEQYF. In DNA, the CDR3 is TGTGCCAGCAGCTTTTACGAGCAGTACTTC.